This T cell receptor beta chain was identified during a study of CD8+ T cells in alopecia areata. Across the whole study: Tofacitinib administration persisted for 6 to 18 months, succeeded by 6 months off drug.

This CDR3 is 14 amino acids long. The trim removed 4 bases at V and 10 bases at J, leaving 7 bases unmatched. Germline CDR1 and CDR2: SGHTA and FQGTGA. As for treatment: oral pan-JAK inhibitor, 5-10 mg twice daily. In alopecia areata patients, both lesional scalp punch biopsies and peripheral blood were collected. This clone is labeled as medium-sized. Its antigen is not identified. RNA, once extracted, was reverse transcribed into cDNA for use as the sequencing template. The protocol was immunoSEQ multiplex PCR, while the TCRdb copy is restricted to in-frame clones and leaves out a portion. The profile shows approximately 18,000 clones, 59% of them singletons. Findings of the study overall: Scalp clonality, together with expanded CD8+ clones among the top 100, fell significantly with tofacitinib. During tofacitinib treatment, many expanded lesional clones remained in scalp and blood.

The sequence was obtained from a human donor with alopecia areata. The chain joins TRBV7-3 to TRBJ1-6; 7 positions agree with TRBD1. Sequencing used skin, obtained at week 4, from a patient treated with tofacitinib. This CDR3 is CASSSTGSRSPLHF. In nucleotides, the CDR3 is TGTGCCAGCAGCTCGACAGGGAGTAGGTCACCCCTCCACTTT. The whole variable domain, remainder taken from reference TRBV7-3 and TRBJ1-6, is GAGVSQTPSNKVTEKGKYVELRCDPISGHTALYWYRQSLGQGPEFLIYFQGTGAADDSGLPNDRFFAVRPEGSVSTLKIQRTERGDSAVYLCASSSTGSRSPLHFGNGTRLTVT.